These 10 T cell receptor beta chains originate from one sample sequenced in a study of T cells in Graves' hyperthyroidism and ophthalmopathy (dated by TCRdb to about 2019). The library relied on multiplex PCR. This sample was sequenced with an Illumina HiSeq 2000. The TCR beta CDR3 regions were amplified from the RNA transcripts. A first-round RT-PCR of the TCR CDR3 used the HTBI primer set with the Qiagen OneStep RT-PCR kit. The public sequencing data were trimmed at Q25 with fastp and processed into clonotypes with MiXCR by TCRdb, which kept only in-frame beta chains. Each entry is one CDR3 protein sequence, shown with its most common DNA and genes. The sample data list around 540,000 distinct CDR3 sequences, and roughly 16% of these were observed just once. The ten largest clonotypes hold approximately 30% of the sample. Specimen: blood. The receptor set was obtained from a woman aged 30 to 39 with Graves' ophthalmopathy.

Notes on this clonotype: A much larger clone sits a single nucleotide away, making a read error possible. The CDR3 DNA is TGCAGTGAATCAGCGGGAGGAGATGAGACCCAGTACTTC. Translated: CSESAGGDETQYF. The chain combines TRBV20-1 with TRBJ2-5, with TRBD2 matching 9 bases. Trimming removed 7 bases from V and 5 bases from J; junction bases left unmatched: 8. CDR1 DFQATT and CDR2 SNEGSKA come from the germline V gene (reference sequence). The CDR3 is 13 residues long.

This clonotype occurred many times. V gene TRBV28 combines with J gene TRBJ2-1; 7 bases map to TRBD1. CDR1 and CDR2 (germline): MDHEN, SYDVKM. The CDR3 length is 14 residues. V dropped 5 bases and J dropped 7; count of bases not matched to a gene: 8. The CDR3 protein is CASSPNDRANEQFF. The DNA for the CDR3 is TGTGCCAGCAGTCCTAACGACAGGGCGAATGAGCAGTTCTTC. Combining the CDR3 with reference TRBV28 and TRBJ2-1 gives the whole variable domain DVKVTQSSRYLVKRTGEKVFLECVQDMDHENMFWYRQDPGLGLRLIYFSYDVKMKEKGDIPEGYSVSREKKERFSLILESASTNQTSMYLCASSPNDRANEQFFGPGTRLTVL.

V and J are TRBV20-1 and TRBJ2-2; D might be TRBD1 or TRBD2, each matching 5 bases. Germline V CDR1 and CDR2: DFQATT, SNEGSKA (reference sequence). The CDR3 loop spans 15 amino acids. Trimming cost V 4 bases and J 2 bases, with 14 bases left between them. The CDR3: CSATLRGVNTGELFF. In DNA form, the CDR3 reads TGCAGTGCTACCTTACGGGGCGTCAACACCGGGGAGCTGTTTTTT.

There are a few counts of this clonotype. As DNA, the CDR3 is TGTGCCAGCAGCTTAGCCGGCGCGGGACTAGCGGGACATTGGGCCAAAAACATTCAGTACTTC. As protein: CASSLAGAGLAGHWAKNIQYF. V usage is TRBV7-2 and J usage is TRBJ2-4; 13 bases line up with TRBD2. This CDR3 comprises 21 residues. Germline values: CDR1 SGHTA, CDR2 FQGNSA. V shed 0 bases and J 1 base; nucleotides not matched to a gene: 12.

This clonotype was seen a handful of times. This chain uses TRBV19 with TRBJ2-1; 12 bases align to TRBD2. The length of the CDR3 is 16 residues. After removal of 7 bases from V and 7 bases from J, the junction contained 11 bases not matched to a gene. In germline, CDR1 is LNHDA, CDR2 SQIVND (reference sequence). DNA of the CDR3: TGTGCCAGTAAGGGGCTAGCGGGAGGGCCGCGAAATGAGCAGTTCTTC. It codes for CASKGLAGGPRNEQFF.

This clonotype has a count of ten or more. CDR3 loop: CSVVKGGEETQYF. DNA of the CDR3: TGCAGCGTTGTAAAGGGTGGGGAGGAGACCCAGTACTTC. This chain connects TRBV29-1 to TRBJ2-5; perhaps TRBD2 as D (5 bases). Per the germline V gene, CDR1 is SQVTM and CDR2 is ANQGSEA. The length of the CDR3 is 13 residues. V lost 4 bases to trimming and J lost 5 bases, with 14 bases between them.

This clonotype came up many times. The chain recombines TRBV5-1 with TRBJ1-1, with 10 bases aligning to TRBD1. V trimming: 4 bases; J trimming: 5 bases; junction bases outside the gene matches: 2. The CDR3 covers 13 residues. CDR1 and CDR2 (germline): SGHRS, YFSETQ. CDR3 nucleotides: TGCGCCAGCAGCGGGGGACAGGGGACTGAAGCTTTCTTT. This sequence encodes CASSGGQGTEAFF.

This clonotype was observed at least ten times. CDR3 bases: TGTGCCAGCAGCTTAGGATGGCTAGCGGGAGTCAATGAGCAGTTCTTC. This encodes CASSLGWLAGVNEQFF. V usage is TRBV7-8 and J usage is TRBJ2-1; 10 positions match TRBD2. V trimming: 1 base; J trimming: 6 bases; junction bases outside the gene matches: 6. Germline assignment: CDR1 SGHVS and CDR2 FQNEAQ. CDR3 length: 16 residues.

This clonotype has ten or more counts. The V gene is TRBV4-3, the J gene TRBJ2-7, with D uncertain. The CDR3 sequence is 16 residues long. Germline CDR1 is LGHNA and CDR2 is YSLEER. Trimming stripped 0 bases from V and 6 bases from J, with 18 bases between. The CDR3 sequence: CASSQDNNPTLSEQYF. The CDR3 DNA sequence: TGCGCCAGCAGCCAAGATAATAACCCGACGTTATCCGAGCAGTACTTC.

The chain has TRBV3-1 and TRBJ2-7; D unresolved. The germline V and J ends were trimmed by 2 bases and 2 bases, with 13 bases remaining between them. Per germline, CDR1 LGHDT and CDR2 YNNKEL (reference sequence). This CDR3 region has 15 residues. In nucleotides, the CDR3 is TGTGCCAGCAGCCAAAGGTCCGGTATGACCTACGAGCAGTACTTC. It codes for CASSQRSGMTYEQYF.